This note documents a single T cell receptor beta chain sequence. In the authors' workflow: Estimated nucleated cell counts came from reference gene primer amplification. Assay used: immunoSEQ multiplex PCR; TCRdb lists only in-frame clones, some missing. V and J calls plus clone size are reproduced from that table; the DNA served to infer D and trimming. There are fewer than 200,000 clones in the sample; roughly 87% occur only once, and roughly 1.2% lies in the top ten. This entry is derived from a study of blood T cell repertoires in COVID-19. For the study at large: Italy, Spain and the United States were the sources of the convalescent and acute COVID-19 samples. Nucleic acid was either cDNA or gDNA, and it came from T cells, B-cell-depleted T cells, or PBMCs.

Germline loops: CDR1 MNHNS, CDR2 SASEGT. This CDR3 is built from 15 residues. Trimming took off 2 bases at V and 0 bases at J, with 8 bases between the two ends. The chain uses TRBV6-1 and TRBJ1-5; D unclear. The receptor comes from a human donor with acute COVID-19. The donor label of this sample is uncertain. The sequencing sample was made of PBMCs or T cells enriched from blood (not recorded which). The CDR3 protein is CASSELQYSNQPQHF. The CDR3 coding sequence is TGTGCCAGCAGTGAACTACAGTATAGCAATCAGCCCCAGCATTTT.